This T cell receptor beta chain was captured in a study of T cell responses to AZD1222 COVID-19 vaccine. The ends were cut back, 7 bases at V and 1 base at J, with 16 bases in the middle. Germline V gene lookup returns CDR1 MNHEY and CDR2 SVGAGI. The CDR3 loop spans 15 amino acids. Clones were read by immunoSEQ multiplex PCR, and TCRdb kept only the in-frame ones, dropping some. The data show around 110,000 clones, roughly 85% seen once. The chain is built from TRBV6-5 and TRBJ1-2, with D perhaps matching TRBD1 (6 bases). The clonotype comes from an adult who received the AZD1222 COVID-19 vaccine. The sample consisted of peripheral blood, taken 28 days after the second AZD1222 dose. CDR3 loop: CASISDRPRNYGYTF. The CDR3 nucleotides read TGTGCCAGCATAAGCGACAGGCCACGTAACTATGGCTACACCTTC.